The 9 T cell receptor beta chains below were found in one sample sequenced in a study of control samples from healthy donors and cancer patients. Produced via immunoSEQ multiplex PCR; TCRdb's table is partial and in-frame only. The sample includes approximately 70,000 clones, approximately 83% of them seen just once. Sequenced material: blood. These receptors all come from a man in his fifties or sixties in good health.

The DNA for the CDR3 is TGTGCCAGCTCCGTAGGGGCGCGGGACAAAAACATTCAGTACTTC. This translates into CASSVGARDKNIQYF. The gene calls are TRBV2 and TRBJ2-4; D may be TRBD2 (6 bases). Trimming cost V 8 bases and J 3 bases, with 17 bases left between them. Germline V lookup: CDR1 SNHLY, CDR2 FYNNEI. The CDR3 is 15 amino acids. The full variable domain, rest sourced from reference TRBV2 and TRBJ2-4, is EPEVTQTPSHQVTQMGQEVILRCVPISNHLYFYWYRQILGQKVEFLVSFYNNEISEKSEIFDDQFSVERPDGSNFTLKIRSTKLEDSAMYFCASSVGARDKNIQYFGAGTRLSVL.

The chain uses TRBV18 and TRBJ1-5; D call uncertain. The CDR3 is 15 residues long. Germline values: CDR1 KGHSH, CDR2 LQKENI. Trimming stripped 2 bases from V and 6 bases from J, with 14 bases between. CDR3 region: CASSPEGRQSQPQHF. The CDR3, as DNA: TGTGCCAGCTCACCAGAAGGGCGCCAGAGTCAGCCCCAGCATTTT.

With regard to this clone: The junction and the germline gene differ at one end; a read error may be behind it. The sample has other DNA sequences that encode this CDR3 too. The chain employs TRBV10-3 and TRBJ1-5; D might be TRBD1 (5 bases). The CDR3 extends over 12 amino acids. Germline V gene data show CDR1 as ENHRY and CDR2 as SYGVKD. CDR3 sequence: CAISGQNQPQHF. The CDR3 DNA reads as TGTGCCATCTCAGGGCAAAATCAACCCCAGCATTTT.

The chain joins TRBV29-1 to TRBJ2-6; D is undetermined. CDR3 length equals 16 residues. Germline values: CDR1 SQVTM, CDR2 ANQGSEA. The ends were cut back, 5 bases at V and 4 bases at J, with 18 bases in the middle. CDR3 bases: TGCAGCGTTACGCCCTTACAGCTAACCGGGGCCAACGTCCTGACTTTC. Translated, it gives CSVTPLQLTGANVLTF. Variable domain in full (rest from reference TRBV29-1 and TRBJ2-6): SAVISQKPSRDICQRGTSLTIQCQVDSQVTMMFWYRQQPGQSLTLIATANQGSEATYESGFVIDKFPISRPNLTFSTLTVSNMSPEDSSIYLCSVTPLQLTGANVLTFGAGSRLTVL.

The J gene is TRBJ2-1, the V gene TRBV6-2 or TRBV6-3, with 7 positions matching TRBD2. Germline values: CDR1 MNHEY, CDR2 SVGEGT. V lost 0 bases and J lost 1; bases outside the gene matches: 6. This CDR3 comprises 17 residues. CDR3 sequence: CASSYSLADQSYNEQFF. The CDR3 DNA sequence: TGTGCCAGCAGTTACTCTCTAGCGGACCAATCCTACAATGAGCAGTTCTTC.

This clone was observed a single time. This chain joins TRBV29-1 and TRBJ1-3; a possible D gene is TRBD1 (5 bases). This CDR3 region has 14 residues. Germline V gene data show CDR1 as SQVTM and CDR2 as ANQGSEA. The ends were cut back, 3 bases at V and 3 bases at J, with 12 bases in the middle. The CDR3: CSVESGMSGNTIYF. The CDR3, as DNA: TGCAGCGTTGAGTCAGGGATGAGTGGAAACACCATATATTTT.

The chain has TRBV5-4 and TRBJ1-2; TRBD1 might be the D (5 bases). CDR1 and CDR2 from the germline V gene are SGHNT and YYREEE (reference sequence). V lost 0 bases and J lost 3, with 9 bases in between. CDR3 size: 14 residues. The CDR3 loop reads CASSLAGGDYGYTF. The CDR3 nucleotides are TGTGCCAGCAGCTTGGCCGGGGGAGACTATGGCTACACCTTC.

The V gene is TRBV15, the J gene TRBJ2-5; 7 bases agree with TRBD1. The CDR3 extends over 14 amino acids. The J segment lost 5 bases and the V segment lost 8 bases, leaving 11 bases of the junction unmatched. Per germline, CDR1 LNHNV and CDR2 YYDKDF (reference sequence). The CDR3 bases are TGTGCCACCGCAAGGGGGCGCCGCGGGGAGACCCAGTACTTC. This encodes CATARGRRGETQYF.

There are a few counts of this clone. The V gene is TRBV3-1 (or the pseudogene TRBV3-2), the J gene TRBJ2-7; 10 nucleotides match TRBD2. CDR1 is LGHDT, CDR2 YNNKEL, per germline (reference sequence). The CDR3 extends over 15 amino acids. V shed 4 bases, J shed 1 base, and the junction held 4 bases outside the gene matches. The CDR3 spells CASSPTSGSSYEQYF. The CDR3, as DNA: TGTGCCAGCAGCCCGACTAGCGGGTCATCCTACGAGCAGTACTTC.